This T cell receptor (beta chain) derives from a study of cytomegalovirus exposure and HLA in healthy donors. Separate from the roughly 730-subject first cohort, the roughly 120-subject validation cohort was the one that the donors belonged to. Findings and caveats of the study: The study put some 160 TCR beta chains on its list as cytomegalovirus-associated.

J was trimmed by 5 bases and V by 5 bases; bases with no gene match: 5. Germline CDR1 reads SEHNR; CDR2 reads FQNEAQ (reference sequence). The CDR3 is 13 amino acids. The assay was immunoSEQ multiplex PCR, and TCRdb's table has in-frame clones only and misses some. The sample lists over 200,000 clones, roughly 88% occurring once. A remark on this clone: The antigen remains unidentified.

Sequenced: PBMCs. The receptor was derived from a woman aged 18-29 years in good health and CMV-seronegative. The chain uses TRBV7-9 and TRBJ2-5, with 7 bases fitting TRBD1. CDR3: CASSRDSEETQYF. As DNA, the CDR3 is TGTGCCAGCAGCCGGGACAGTGAGGAGACCCAGTACTTC.